This T cell receptor beta chain was found in a study of cytomegalovirus exposure and HLA in healthy donors. At the level of the study: Earlier, 90 million to 140 million unique TCR beta sequences were recovered from around 200 million T cells by an analysis. Study-wide findings and caveats: Within a later analysis, the majority of CMV-associated TCR beta chains appeared HLA-restricted.

Unrecorded immune exposure was likely among donors, who were nominally healthy when sampled. For this clone: Its antigen is as yet unknown.

Primers for the PCR totalled 60 Vbeta and 13 Jbeta. Generated by immunoSEQ multiplex PCR, the TCRdb table keeps only in-frame clones and is missing some. The sample shows roughly 150,000 clones, roughly 65% of them seen only once. This clonotype was sampled from a man aged 18 to 29 in good health and CMV-seropositive. Sequencing used PBMCs.

CDR3 in DNA: TGTGCCAGCAGTTACCAGGGGCGCGGGTATGGCTACACCTTC. It yields the protein CASSYQGRGYGYTF. The J gene is TRBJ1-2, the V gene TRBV6-5; maybe TRBD1 (6 bases). The CDR3 runs 14 residues. V lost 2 bases, J lost 5 bases, and 12 bases lay in between. Germline V gene data show CDR1 as MNHEY and CDR2 as SVGAGI.